This T cell receptor beta chain is from a study of Graves' ophthalmopathy and Graves' hyperthyroidism. Study-wide background: Researchers obtained peripheral blood at initial diagnosis, before any treatment had begun. Study results and limitations: Classification of ophthalmopathy versus stable hyperthyroidism by a 13-signature model yielded just under 90% sensitivity and approximately 80% specificity.

RNA transcripts served as template for amplifying TCR beta CDR3 sequences. The first-round RT-PCR employed HTBI primers together with the Qiagen OneStep RT-PCR kit. A multiplex PCR was then performed as the second round. TCRdb called the multiplex PCR reads again in MiXCR, with one record for every CDR3 protein. The table lists around 340,000 distinct CDR3 sequences, 17% of them singletons. The diagnostic workup employed clinical symptoms, serum thyroxine, TRAb, thyroid ultrasound and orbital computed tomography. PBMCs came from roughly 9.2 ml of fresh peripheral blood. V was trimmed by 4 bases and J by 3 bases, leaving 15 bases between them. Per the germline V gene, CDR1 is ENHRY and CDR2 is SYGVKD. The CDR3 sequence is 15 residues long. A remark on this clonotype: As yet, its antigen is unknown.

Sequencing input: peripheral blood. The chain carries TRBV10-3 and TRBJ1-2; perhaps TRBD1 as D (6 bases). The sequence was collected from an adult man with Graves' ophthalmopathy. CDR3 DNA sequence: TGTGCCATCAGTGGCGCTTCGACAGGAGACTATGGCTACACCTTC. Its protein is CAISGASTGDYGYTF.